Listed below are T cell receptor beta chains from one sample, sequenced in a study of blood T cell repertoires in COVID-19. Measured with immunoSEQ multiplex PCR; TCRdb has only the in-frame clones, and not every one. The profile shows about 260,000 clones, approximately 86% of them singletons. The material sequenced was peripheral blood. These receptors came from an older woman with COVID-19, enrolled during active disease. Both conserved end residues are part of each CDR3. The D gene is left open where the match is weak. Size tells how often a clone was seen (once, few, many) or the class of an expanded clone, and some rows leave it out.

j_call: TRBJ1-5; clone_size: NA; v_call: TRBV6-5; d_call: NA; cdr3_aa: CASSYRGGADQPQHF; cdr3_nt: TGTGCCAGCAGTTACAGGGGAGGGGCAGATCAGCCCCAGCATTTT
j_call: TRBJ1-4; clone_size: NA; v_call: TRBV5-4; d_call: NA; cdr3_aa: CASSFAGAASNEKLFF; cdr3_nt: TGTGCCAGCAGCTTTGCAGGGGCAGCCTCTAATGAAAAACTGTTTTTT
j_call: TRBJ1-5; clone_size: NA; v_call: TRBV5-5; d_call: TRBD1; cdr3_aa: CASSLGTGFDSPQHF; cdr3_nt: TGTGCCAGCTCCCTCGGGACAGGGTTTGATTCGCCCCAGCATTTT
j_call: TRBJ2-3; clone_size: NA; v_call: TRBV5-6; d_call: TRBD2; cdr3_aa: CASSQRLAARTDTQYF; cdr3_nt: TGTGCCAGCAGCCAGAGACTAGCGGCCCGCACAGATACGCAGTATTTT
j_call: TRBJ2-5; clone_size: NA; v_call: TRBV6-4; d_call: TRBD1; cdr3_aa: CASGDRSTQETQYF; cdr3_nt: TGTGCCAGCGGGGACAGGAGTACCCAAGAGACCCAGTACTTC
j_call: TRBJ1-1; clone_size: NA; v_call: TRBV7-9; d_call: NA; cdr3_aa: CASSLRSNAEAFF; cdr3_nt: TGTGCCAGCAGCCTACGATCCAACGCTGAAGCTTTCTTT
j_call: TRBJ1-2; clone_size: NA; v_call: TRBV5-1; d_call: TRBD1; cdr3_aa: CASSLSGQPYGYTF; cdr3_nt: TGCGCCAGCAGCTTGTCGGGACAGCCCTATGGCTACACCTTC
j_call: TRBJ2-2; clone_size: NA; v_call: TRBV6-4; d_call: TRBD1; cdr3_aa: CASRPGTGNTGELFF; cdr3_nt: TGTGCCAGCAGACCCGGGACAGGGAACACCGGGGAGCTGTTTTTT
j_call: TRBJ1-3; clone_size: few; v_call: TRBV9; d_call: TRBD1; cdr3_aa: CASSVDRGGTGNTIYF; cdr3_nt: TGTGCCAGCAGCGTAGACAGGGGAGGAACTGGAAACACCATATATTTT
j_call: TRBJ2-2; clone_size: NA; v_call: TRBV5-1; d_call: NA; cdr3_aa: CASSHRTTRGTGELFF; cdr3_nt: TGCGCCAGCAGCCATAGAACCACTCGGGGCACCGGGGAGCTGTTTTTT
j_call: TRBJ1-2; clone_size: NA; v_call: TRBV28; d_call: NA; cdr3_aa: CASSFGRSDYGYTF; cdr3_nt: TGTGCCAGCAGTTTTGGCAGGTCTGACTATGGCTACACCTTC
j_call: TRBJ2-7; clone_size: NA; v_call: TRBV11-2; d_call: NA; cdr3_aa: CASSLGRLPINEQYF; cdr3_nt: TGTGCCAGCAGCTTAGGACGACTACCCATCAACGAGCAGTACTTC
j_call: TRBJ2-5; clone_size: NA; v_call: TRBV7-3; d_call: TRBD1; cdr3_aa: CASSLTGGQDQETQYF; cdr3_nt: TGTGCCAGCAGCTTAACGGGGGGACAGGATCAAGAGACCCAGTACTTC
j_call: TRBJ1-2; clone_size: NA; v_call: TRBV7-8; d_call: TRBD1; cdr3_aa: CASSTRDRSWGYGYTF; cdr3_nt: TGTGCCAGCAGCACCCGGGACAGATCTTGGGGCTATGGCTACACCTTC
j_call: TRBJ2-7; clone_size: NA; v_call: TRBV28; d_call: TRBD2; cdr3_aa: CASCLGAGGTYEQYF; cdr3_nt: TGTGCCAGCTGTTTAGGGGCGGGAGGTACCTACGAGCAGTACTTC
j_call: TRBJ2-1; clone_size: NA; v_call: TRBV28; d_call: NA; cdr3_aa: CASLQAPSGYNEQFF; cdr3_nt: TGTGCCAGCCTCCAGGCCCCCTCGGGGTACAATGAGCAGTTCTTC
j_call: TRBJ1-6; clone_size: NA; v_call: TRBV21-1; d_call: NA; cdr3_aa: CASSKGGDRGVYSPLHF; cdr3_nt: TGTGCCAGCAGCAAAGGGGGGGACAGGGGAGTTTATTCACCCCTCCACTTT
j_call: TRBJ1-5; clone_size: NA; v_call: TRBV25-1; d_call: NA; cdr3_aa: CASSERGLGNQPQHF; cdr3_nt: TGTGCCAGCAGTGAGAGAGGGCTGGGCAATCAGCCCCAGCATTTT
j_call: TRBJ2-7; clone_size: once; v_call: TRBV11-2; d_call: NA; cdr3_aa: CASRSNAFGIGHEQYF; cdr3_nt: TGTGCCAGCAGATCCAATGCATTCGGGATAGGTCACGAGCAGTACTTC
j_call: TRBJ2-5; clone_size: once; v_call: TRBV29-1; d_call: NA; cdr3_aa: CSAGLRRAGETQYF; cdr3_nt: TGCAGCGCTGGATTGAGGAGGGCCGGAGAGACCCAGTACTTC
j_call: TRBJ1-2; clone_size: NA; v_call: TRBV28; d_call: TRBD1; cdr3_aa: CASSPGTGWLGNGYTF; cdr3_nt: TGTGCCAGCAGTCCCGGGACAGGGTGGCTTGGGAACGGCTACACCTTC
j_call: TRBJ1-2; clone_size: NA; v_call: TRBV28; d_call: TRBD1; cdr3_aa: CASKTGGQGNYGYTF; cdr3_nt: TGTGCCAGCAAAACTGGGGGACAGGGCAACTATGGCTACACCTTC
j_call: TRBJ1-1; clone_size: NA; v_call: TRBV6-5; d_call: TRBD1; cdr3_aa: CASSYLGQGPTEAFF; cdr3_nt: TGTGCCAGCAGTTACCTGGGACAGGGTCCCACTGAAGCTTTCTTT
j_call: TRBJ2-7; clone_size: NA; v_call: TRBV5-1; d_call: TRBD2; cdr3_aa: CASSWGGEARALEQYF; cdr3_nt: TGCGCCAGCAGCTGGGGGGGTGAGGCCAGGGCTCTCGAGCAGTACTTC
j_call: TRBJ1-3; clone_size: NA; v_call: TRBV7-9; d_call: NA; cdr3_aa: CASSLARAGLQRGNTIYF; cdr3_nt: TGTGCCAGCAGCTTAGCGAGGGCAGGACTCCAGCGAGGAAACACCATATATTTT
j_call: TRBJ1-1; clone_size: NA; v_call: TRBV6-5; d_call: TRBD1; cdr3_aa: CASHIRGYTEAFF; cdr3_nt: TGTGCCAGCCACATCAGGGGGTACACTGAAGCTTTCTTT
j_call: TRBJ2-7; clone_size: NA; v_call: TRBV30; d_call: TRBD2; cdr3_aa: CAWSVRGGLAIEQYF; cdr3_nt: TGTGCCTGGAGTGTTAGGGGGGGACTAGCGATCGAGCAGTACTTC
j_call: TRBJ2-2; clone_size: few; v_call: TRBV4-3; d_call: NA; cdr3_aa: CASSQESPGVAANTGELFF; cdr3_nt: TGCGCCAGCAGCCAAGAATCACCCGGGGTAGCGGCTAACACCGGGGAGCTGTTTTTT
j_call: TRBJ2-5; clone_size: NA; v_call: TRBV18; d_call: NA; cdr3_aa: CASSLAGETQYF; cdr3_nt: TGTGCCAGCTCGCTGGCGGGAGAGACCCAGTACTTC
j_call: TRBJ2-3; clone_size: NA; v_call: TRBV5-1; d_call: TRBD1; cdr3_aa: CASSRQGASTDTQYF; cdr3_nt: TGCGCCAGCAGCCGACAGGGGGCTAGTACAGATACGCAGTATTTT
j_call: TRBJ2-7; clone_size: NA; v_call: TRBV18; d_call: NA; cdr3_aa: CASSWRGFPYEQYF; cdr3_nt: TGTGCCAGCTCATGGCGGGGCTTTCCCTACGAGCAGTACTTC
j_call: TRBJ1-1; clone_size: NA; v_call: TRBV7-6; d_call: TRBD1; cdr3_aa: CASSPRAQGDRRNTEAFF; cdr3_nt: TGTGCCAGCAGCCCCAGAGCACAGGGGGATCGCAGAAACACTGAAGCTTTCTTT
j_call: TRBJ1-4; clone_size: NA; v_call: TRBV6-5; d_call: NA; cdr3_aa: CASRQDRYPNEKLFF; cdr3_nt: TGTGCCAGCAGACAGGACCGCTACCCTAATGAAAAACTGTTTTTT
j_call: TRBJ1-1; clone_size: NA; v_call: TRBV18; d_call: NA; cdr3_aa: CASSPQSGNTEAFF; cdr3_nt: TGTGCCAGCTCACCACAAAGCGGGAACACTGAAGCTTTCTTT
j_call: TRBJ2-5; clone_size: few; v_call: TRBV18; d_call: TRBD2; cdr3_aa: CASRRLAGETQYF; cdr3_nt: TGTGCCAGCCGCCGACTAGCGGGAGAGACCCAGTACTTC
j_call: TRBJ2-7; clone_size: NA; v_call: TRBV15; d_call: TRBD1; cdr3_aa: CATAGDRTTYEQYF; cdr3_nt: TGTGCCACCGCAGGGGACAGGACAACCTACGAGCAGTACTTC
j_call: TRBJ2-3; clone_size: few; v_call: TRBV18; d_call: TRBD2; cdr3_aa: CASSPRAGGTDTQYF; cdr3_nt: TGTGCCAGCTCACCTAGGGCGGGAGGCACAGATACGCAGTATTTT
j_call: TRBJ2-2; clone_size: NA; v_call: TRBV2; d_call: NA; cdr3_aa: CASSGREYTGELFF; cdr3_nt: TGTGCCAGCAGTGGTCGGGAGTACACCGGGGAGCTGTTTTTT
j_call: TRBJ2-7; clone_size: once; v_call: TRBV3-1/TRBV3-2; d_call: NA; cdr3_aa: CASSQGASSSYEQYF; cdr3_nt: TGTGCCAGCAGCCAAGGGGCTTCGAGCTCCTACGAGCAGTACTTC
j_call: TRBJ2-3; clone_size: NA; v_call: TRBV19; d_call: NA; cdr3_aa: CASSIRDTRTDTQYF; cdr3_nt: TGTGCCAGTAGTATTCGGGACACCCGTACAGATACGCAGTATTTT
j_call: TRBJ2-5; clone_size: NA; v_call: TRBV5-5; d_call: TRBD1; cdr3_aa: CASSFWTGNQETQYF; cdr3_nt: TGTGCCAGCAGCTTCTGGACAGGGAATCAAGAGACCCAGTACTTC